This TCR beta chain was sequenced during a study of blood T cell repertoires in COVID-19. The wider study: Spain, Italy and the United States supplied samples that represented acute and convalescent COVID-19. The cDNA or gDNA used as material had been derived from T cells, B-cell-depleted T cells, or PBMCs.

The V end was cut by 5 bases, the J end by 10 bases, with 9 bases between. The germline V gene has CDR1 MNHEY and CDR2 SVGAGI. This CDR3 is built from 12 residues. Original analysis: Reference gene primer amplification yielded estimated nucleated cell counts. Clones were read by immunoSEQ multiplex PCR, and TCRdb kept only the in-frame ones, dropping some. Clonal size and the V and J genes are those of that table, whereas D and trimming came from the DNA. Of 100,000 to 150,000 clones in the sample, roughly four fifths were seen once. The V gene is TRBV6-5, the J gene TRBJ1-6; D is unresolved. This TCR was recovered from a woman in her sixties or seventies with acute or convalescent COVID-19. Specimen: peripheral blood. Here the CDR3 reads CASSLQESPLHF. Here the CDR3 DNA reads TGTGCCAGCAGTCTTCAGGAATCACCCCTCCACTTT.